This passage covers 29 T cell receptor beta chains from one sample sequenced in a study of lymphopenia after photon versus proton radiotherapy. Sequencing used immunoSEQ multiplex PCR; TCRdb keeps in-frame clones, though not all of them. The sample lists approximately 13,000 clones; 82% were seen once. Sequences were derived from peripheral blood, sampled from a patient treated with photon-based radiotherapy. Source of these receptors: a man between 50 and 59 years old with gastric cancer.

The V and J genes are TRBV15 and TRBJ1-1, with D unclear. Trimming took 0 bases from V and 4 from J, leaving 9 bases between them. This CDR3 comprises 14 residues. CDR1 is LNHNV and CDR2 is YYDKDF in the germline V gene (reference sequence). For the CDR3, the DNA is TGTGCCACCAGCAGAGATTTCGGGTTCACTGAAGCTTTCTTT. Translating it yields CATSRDFGFTEAFF.

V and J are TRBV6-5 and TRBJ1-5; D perhaps matches TRBD1 (6 bases). With 6 bases removed from V and 5 bases from J, the gap between germline ends came to 14 bases. The CDR3 sequence is 14 residues long. Looked up from germline, CDR1 is MNHEY and CDR2 is SVGAGI. The CDR3 DNA reads TGTGCCAGCAGAGACACAGGGCCAGATCAGCCCCAGCATTTT. This sequence encodes CASRDTGPDQPQHF.

CDR3 sequence reads: CASSAAAEAFF. In nucleotides, the CDR3 is TGTGCCAGCAGTGCCGCGGCTGAAGCTTTCTTT. The rearrangement uses TRBV9 and TRBJ1-1; D is undetermined. CDR1 is SGDLS and CDR2 is YYNGEE in the germline V gene. Trimming removed 5 bases at V and 6 bases at J, with 8 bases between. This CDR3 region has 11 residues.

The CDR3, as DNA: TGCAGCGTTGCCAGCGGGGGATCAGATACGCAGTATTTT. Its protein product is CSVASGGSDTQYF. The V call is TRBV29-1, the J call TRBJ2-3; 8 bases line up with TRBD2. The germline V gene has CDR1 SQVTM and CDR2 ANQGSEA. After removal of 4 bases from V and 4 bases from J, the junction contained 4 bases not matched to a gene. The CDR3 extends over 13 amino acids.

V usage is TRBV11-2 and J usage is TRBJ2-2; 8 bases match TRBD2. This CDR3 has 15 amino acids. Germline V gene data show CDR1 as SGHAT and CDR2 as FQNNGV. Trimming at V came to 3 bases and at J to 0 bases, leaving 0 bases not matched to a gene. This CDR3 is CASSLRGANTGELFF. The CDR3 bases are TGTGCCAGCAGCTTGCGGGGGGCGAACACCGGGGAGCTGTTTTTT.

This clone was picked up one time. The rearrangement links TRBV30 to TRBJ2-2; 9 bases agree with TRBD1. V shed 2 bases and J 7 bases; nucleotides not matched to a gene: 5. From germline, CDR1 is GTSNPN and CDR2 SVGIG (reference sequence). This CDR3 has 14 residues. The CDR3 DNA reads as TGTGCCTGGAGTAGGGACAGGGTTGACGGGGAGCTGTTTTTT. Amino acids: CAWSRDRVDGELFF. The complete variable domain, with remaining parts taken from reference TRBV30 and TRBJ2-2, reads SQTIHQWPATLVQPVGSPLSLECTVEGTSNPNLYWYRQAAGRGLQLLFYSVGIGQISSEVPQNLSASRPQDRQFILSSKKLLLSDSGFYLCAWSRDRVDGELFFGEGSRLTVL.

The J gene is TRBJ2-5, the V gene TRBV6-1; TRBD1 might be the D (5 bases). This CDR3 is 15 amino acids long. The germline V gene encodes CDR1 MNHNS and CDR2 SASEGT. Trimming pared 2 bases from V and 3 bases from J, leaving 13 bases between. CDR3 loop: CASSEYPGMKETQYF. Here the CDR3 DNA reads TGTGCCAGCAGTGAATATCCAGGGATGAAAGAGACCCAGTACTTC.

The rearrangement links TRBV7-2 to TRBJ2-5; D is uncertain. Gene TRBJ2-7 matches the end of the DNA better, so the J call may be wrong. The germline CDR1 and CDR2 sequences are SGHTA and FQGNSA. The CDR3 contains 10 residues. The CDR3 bases are TGTGCCAGCAAACCCCACGAGCAGTACTTC. Protein sequence: CASKPHEQYF.

The rearrangement joins TRBV6-8 to TRBJ2-7; unclear D gene. The CDR3 totals 12 residues. The germline V and J ends were trimmed by 9 bases and 1 base, with 10 bases remaining between them. From germline, CDR1 is MNHGY and CDR2 SAAAGT. CDR3 in DNA: TGTGCCAGACCTGGGGTGTCCTACGAGCAGTACTTC. Protein product: CARPGVSYEQYF.

The genes are TRBV9 and TRBJ2-2, with D perhaps TRBD1 (5 bases). This CDR3 is 16 amino acids long. The germline CDR1 and CDR2 sequences are SGDLS and YYNGEE. Trimming stripped 7 bases from V and 7 bases from J, with 23 bases between. Here the CDR3 DNA reads TGTGCCAGCGCCCAAAACCAGGGAATTCGTGGCGGGGAGCTGTTTTTT. Its protein is CASAQNQGIRGGELFF.

The V call is TRBV2, the J call TRBJ1-2, with unresolved D. The CDR3 runs to 12 residues. Deletions cut 5 bases from V and 4 bases from J, with 8 bases between. CDR1 SNHLY and CDR2 FYNNEI come from the germline V gene. The CDR3: CASSRAVYGYTF. The CDR3 region has the DNA TGTGCCAGCAGTAGGGCGGTCTATGGCTACACCTTC.

The sample holds one count of this clone. The chain carries TRBV4-3 and TRBJ2-1; 9 nucleotides align to TRBD2. Per germline, CDR1 LGHNA and CDR2 YSLEER. CDR3 length: 15 residues. V was pared by 1 base and J by 3 bases, with 1 base of the junction left unmatched. CDR3 residues: CASSQGTSDYNEQFF. For the CDR3, the DNA is TGCGCCAGCAGCCAAGGGACTAGCGACTACAATGAGCAGTTCTTC.

This rearrangement joins TRBV6-1 to TRBJ1-6; D perhaps matches TRBD1 (6 bases). V lost 4 bases and J 3 bases, leaving 13 bases between the germline ends. Germline V gives CDR1 MNHNS, CDR2 SASEGT. This CDR3 has 16 residues. The CDR3 region is CASSVRGRLYNSPLHF. Here the CDR3 DNA reads TGTGCCAGCAGTGTCAGGGGCCGACTCTATAATTCACCCCTCCACTTT.

The J gene is TRBJ2-1, the V gene TRBV15; a weak D match, TRBD2 (6 bases). V was cut by 9 bases and J by 4 bases, with 25 bases left in between. The germline CDR1 and CDR2 sequences are LNHNV and YYDKDF (reference sequence). CDR3 length equals 17 residues. The CDR3 protein is CATSRQPGRGLYNEQFF. The CDR3 coding sequence is TGTGCCACGAGCCGTCAACCGGGGCGAGGACTATACAATGAGCAGTTCTTC.

In nucleotides, the CDR3 is TGTGCCAGCAGAGACAGGGGGCGCGACTATGGCTACACCTTC. It codes for CASRDRGRDYGYTF. The V call is TRBV6-5, the J call TRBJ1-2, with 10 bases identical to TRBD1. Trimming at V came to 6 bases and at J to 3 bases, leaving 4 bases not matched to a gene. Per germline, CDR1 MNHEY and CDR2 SVGAGI. The CDR3 consists of 14 residues.

V gene TRBV7-9 combines with J gene TRBJ2-3; tentatively, D is TRBD1 or TRBD2 (5 bases each). Germline V gene data show CDR1 as SEHNR and CDR2 as FQNEAQ (reference sequence). This CDR3 has 15 residues. V was trimmed by 3 bases and J by 4 bases, leaving 14 bases between them. CDR3 residues: CASSLRGSFADTQYF. The CDR3 DNA reads TGTGCCAGCAGCTTGAGGGGTTCTTTCGCAGATACGCAGTATTTT.

This chain joins TRBV6-1 and TRBJ2-3; a possible D gene is TRBD1 (6 bases). Germline V lookup: CDR1 MNHNS, CDR2 SASEGT. Trimming pared 6 bases from V and 3 bases from J, leaving 10 bases between. The CDR3 spans 13 residues. The CDR3 DNA reads TGTGCCAGCAGCAACAGGGAAACAGATACGCAGTATTTT. Protein sequence: CASSNRETDTQYF.

The chain couples TRBV30 to TRBJ2-5; D is ambiguous. CDR1 GTSNPN and CDR2 SVGIG come from the germline V gene (reference sequence). The CDR3 spans 11 residues. V shed 4 bases and J shed 4 bases, with 7 bases lying between them. The CDR3 sequence: CAWNQIETQYF. CDR3 in DNA: TGTGCCTGGAACCAAATAGAGACCCAGTACTTC. The entire variable domain, with the rest obtained from reference TRBV30 and TRBJ2-5, is as follows: SQTIHQWPATLVQPVGSPLSLECTVEGTSNPNLYWYRQAAGRGLQLLFYSVGIGQISSEVPQNLSASRPQDRQFILSSKKLLLSDSGFYLCAWNQIETQYFGPGTRLLVL.

The genes are TRBV2 and TRBJ2-3; D unresolved. The V and J ends lost 3 bases and 6 bases respectively, with 7 bases between them. The CDR3 totals 12 residues. From germline, CDR1 is SNHLY and CDR2 FYNNEI. The CDR3 nucleotides are TGTGCCAGCAGTGAGCTGAGCGATACGCAGTATTTT. Protein product: CASSELSDTQYF. The full variable domain, with the rest looked up from reference TRBV2 and TRBJ2-3, is EPEVTQTPSHQVTQMGQEVILRCVPISNHLYFYWYRQILGQKVEFLVSFYNNEISEKSEIFDDQFSVERPDGSNFTLKIRSTKLEDSAMYFCASSELSDTQYFGPGTRLTVL.

V usage is TRBV12-2 and J usage is TRBJ2-7. TRBV12-2 is marked as a pseudogene. The CDR3 length is 15 residues. CDR3 DNA: TGTGCAAGTCGGAGAAAAAGGGGAGGGGGCTACGAGCAGTACGTC. It codes for CASRRKRGGGYEQYV.

This clone was observed a handful of times. V usage is TRBV11-2 and J usage is TRBJ1-1; 10 bases map to TRBD1. The CDR3 contains 20 residues. Germline lookup yields CDR1 SGHAT and CDR2 FQNNGV. J was trimmed by 2 bases and V by 0 bases; bases with no gene match: 15. CDR3 DNA: TGTGCCAGCAGCTTAGAAACTGGTCATTGGACAGGGGGGGTCAACACTGAAGCTTTCTTT. As protein: CASSLETGHWTGGVNTEAFF.

The chain employs TRBV19 and TRBJ2-5, with 9 nucleotides matching TRBD2. The CDR3 extends over 14 amino acids. Looked up from germline, CDR1 is LNHDA and CDR2 is SQIVND (reference sequence). The V gene end was trimmed by 3 bases and the J gene end by 4 bases; junction bases not matched to a gene: 3. CDR3 region: CASSIGGRGETQYF. In nucleotides, the CDR3 is TGTGCCAGTAGTATCGGCGGGAGGGGAGAGACCCAGTACTTC.

This sequence joins TRBV23-1 and TRBJ1-5; 10 positions agree with TRBD1. TRBV23-1 counts as an open reading frame of uncertain function. With 7 bases clipped from V and 5 bases from J, the junction kept 2 bases outside the gene matches. This CDR3 is 13 amino acids long. Written as DNA, the CDR3 is TGCGCCAGCACCGGGACAGGGGATCAGCCCCAGCATTTT. This gives the protein CASTGTGDQPQHF.

The chain couples TRBV6-5 to TRBJ2-2; 7 bases align to TRBD2. The V gene's germline CDR1 is MNHEY and CDR2 SVGAGI. The CDR3 has 15 residues. The ends lost 2 bases at V and 5 bases at J; junction bases unmatched: 5. Here the CDR3 reads CASSYGGEGTGELFF. CDR3 in DNA: TGTGCCAGCAGTTACGGAGGGGAGGGAACCGGGGAGCTGTTTTTT.

This chain links TRBV5-1 with TRBJ1-2; no definite D call. The CDR3 length is 13 residues. Deletions cut 0 bases from V and 3 bases from J, with 6 bases between. Germline V CDR1 and CDR2: SGHRS, YFSETQ. The CDR3 DNA follows: TGCGCCAGCAGCTTGGGACGGGACTATGGCTACACCTTC. Its protein is CASSLGRDYGYTF. The complete variable domain, with remaining parts taken from reference TRBV5-1 and TRBJ1-2, reads KAGVTQTPRYLIKTRGQQVTLSCSPISGHRSVSWYQQTPGQGLQFLFEYFSETQRNKGNFPGRFSGRQFSNSRSEMNVSTLELGDSALYLCASSLGRDYGYTFGSGTRLTVV.

This clone was observed a single time. The rearrangement joins TRBV11-2 to TRBJ2-7; D uncertain. The V gene's germline CDR1 is SGHAT and CDR2 FQNNGV. V dropped 3 bases and J dropped 6 bases, with 9 bases sitting between them. This CDR3 comprises 12 residues. CDR3 residues: CASSFFRTEQYF. CDR3 DNA sequence: TGTGCCAGCAGCTTTTTCAGGACCGAGCAGTACTTC.

The chain combines TRBV7-2 with TRBJ2-4; D gene uncertain. Germline V gives CDR1 SGHTA, CDR2 FQGNSA. The CDR3 has 12 residues. V was trimmed by 3 bases and J by 8 bases, leaving 8 bases between them. For the CDR3, the DNA is TGTGCCAGCAGCTTGAGGAGAGACATTCAGTACTTC. Translated: CASSLRRDIQYF.

This clone was recorded once. J is TRBJ2-4 and V is TRBV5-6; TRBD1 agrees at 8 bases. The CDR3 totals 15 residues. Germline CDR1 and CDR2: SGHDT and YYEEEE. Losses at the gene ends were 4 bases for V and 8 bases for J; bases not matched to a gene: 11. CDR3 protein: CASSRTGFDGDIQYF. Here the CDR3 DNA reads TGTGCCAGCAGCCGGACAGGGTTTGATGGAGACATTCAGTACTTC. Full variable domain (remainder filled in from reference TRBV5-6 and TRBJ2-4): DAGVTQSPTHLIKTRGQQVTLRCSPKSGHDTVSWYQQALGQGPQFIFQYYEEEERQRGNFPDRFSGHQFPNYSSELNVNALLLGDSALYLCASSRTGFDGDIQYFGAGTRLSVL.

The chain is built from TRBV5-5 and TRBJ1-2; perhaps TRBD1 as D (5 bases). This CDR3 is 13 amino acids long. Germline loops: CDR1 SGHKS, CDR2 YYEKEE (reference sequence). V lost 0 bases, J lost 7 bases, and 10 bases lay in between. This chain's CDR3 is CASSLEGRAGYTF. CDR3 nucleotide sequence: TGTGCCAGCAGCTTGGAGGGGCGTGCTGGCTACACCTTC.